This paragraph covers one T cell receptor beta chain sequence. Assay used: immunoSEQ multiplex PCR; TCRdb lists only in-frame clones, some missing. This table has about 83,000 clones, about four fifths appearing once. This specimen belongs to a study of radiotherapy plus CTLA-4 blockade in lung cancer. The TCR comes from a human donor with non-small cell lung cancer who had a partial response to radiotherapy plus ipilimumab. Some clones in this sample may be carry-over from other donors' samples. The source was peripheral blood, collected from a patient treated with radiotherapy plus ipilimumab.

As DNA, the CDR3 is TGTGCCAGCAGGCCACAGGGTAGCAATCAGCCCCAGCATTTT. It is translated as CASRPQGSNQPQHF. The chain employs TRBV25-1 and TRBJ1-5, with D maybe TRBD1 (6 bases). Per the germline V gene, CDR1 is MGHDK and CDR2 is SYGVNS. The germline V and J ends were trimmed by 6 bases and 0 bases, with 9 bases remaining between them. CDR3 length equals 14 residues.